This TCR beta chain emerged from a study of control samples from healthy donors and cancer patients. Per germline, CDR1 SGHTA and CDR2 FQGTGA. There are 13 residues in the CDR3. J gave up 4 bases and V 5 bases, and 3 bases lay outside the gene matches. Clones were read by immunoSEQ multiplex PCR, and TCRdb kept only the in-frame ones, dropping some. Among approximately 90,000 clones listed, 85% were seen once. This sequence was found in a man aged 25 to 40 in good health. This chain links TRBV7-3 with TRBJ2-5, with TRBD2 matching over 8 bases. What was sequenced was blood. The CDR3 here is CASSMGLGETQYF. As DNA, the CDR3 is TGTGCCAGCAGCATGGGACTAGGAGAGACCCAGTACTTC.